This TCR beta chain emerged from a study of vaccination and CD4 T cells after COVID-19. This sample's treatment: approximately 10-day PBMC culture with coronavirus spike peptide pools or control peptides (ViraFEST assay). Negative selection was the method that isolated CD4+ T cells after less than eleven days of culture. This clonotype was detected only a few times. Its matching antigen is unknown. Sequenced with the Oncomine TCR Beta short-read assay was DNA taken from cultured CD4+ T cells. One entry per CDR3 protein results from TCRdb running MiXCR on the PCR reads. Of 13,000 or so distinct CDR3 sequences listed, more than 45% were seen once; the top ten hold approximately 30%. Trimming removed 1 base at V and 1 base at J, with 9 bases between. The CDR3 has 15 amino acids. CDR1 is SNHLY, CDR2 FYNNEI, per germline.

The sequenced material came from CD4+ T cells from blood, cultured in vitro. This sequence joins TRBV2 and TRBJ2-3; D perhaps matches TRBD2 (5 bases). The TCR was taken from a human donor who had recovered from COVID-19. The CDR3 loop is CASSEVGKGTDTQYF. The DNA for the CDR3 is TGTGCCAGCAGTGAAGTCGGGAAGGGCACAGATACGCAGTATTTT.